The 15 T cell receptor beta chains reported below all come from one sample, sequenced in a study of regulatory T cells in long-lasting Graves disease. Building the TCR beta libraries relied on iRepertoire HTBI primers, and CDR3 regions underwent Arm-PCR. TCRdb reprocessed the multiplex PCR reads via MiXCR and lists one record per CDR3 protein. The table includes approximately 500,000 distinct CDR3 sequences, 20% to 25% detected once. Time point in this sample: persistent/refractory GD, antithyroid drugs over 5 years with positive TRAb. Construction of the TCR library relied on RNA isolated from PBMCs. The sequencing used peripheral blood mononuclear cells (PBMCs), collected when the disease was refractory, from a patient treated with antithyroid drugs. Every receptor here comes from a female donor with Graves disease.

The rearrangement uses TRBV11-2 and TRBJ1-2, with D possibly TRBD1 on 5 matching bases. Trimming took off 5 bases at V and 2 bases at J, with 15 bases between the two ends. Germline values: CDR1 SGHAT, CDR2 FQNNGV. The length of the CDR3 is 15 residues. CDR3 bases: TGTGCCAGCAGCCAGGACTCCGGGGGAAACTATGGCTACACCTTC. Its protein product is CASSQDSGGNYGYTF.

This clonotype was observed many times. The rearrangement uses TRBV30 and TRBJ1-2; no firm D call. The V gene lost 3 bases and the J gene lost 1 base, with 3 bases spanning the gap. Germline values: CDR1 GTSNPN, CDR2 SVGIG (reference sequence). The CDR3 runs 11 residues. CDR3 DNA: TGTGCCTGGAGCCGTAACTATGGCTACACCTTC. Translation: CAWSRNYGYTF.

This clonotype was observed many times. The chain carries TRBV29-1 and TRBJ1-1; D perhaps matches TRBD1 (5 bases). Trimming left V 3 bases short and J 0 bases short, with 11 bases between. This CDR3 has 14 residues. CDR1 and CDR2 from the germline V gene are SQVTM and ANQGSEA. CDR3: CSVETRTLNTEAFF. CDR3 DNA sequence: TGCAGCGTTGAGACCAGGACACTGAACACTGAAGCTTTCTTT. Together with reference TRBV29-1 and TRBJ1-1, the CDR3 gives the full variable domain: SAVISQKPSRDICQRGTSLTIQCQVDSQVTMMFWYRQQPGQSLTLIATANQGSEATYESGFVIDKFPISRPNLTFSTLTVSNMSPEDSSIYLCSVETRTLNTEAFFGQGTRLTVV.

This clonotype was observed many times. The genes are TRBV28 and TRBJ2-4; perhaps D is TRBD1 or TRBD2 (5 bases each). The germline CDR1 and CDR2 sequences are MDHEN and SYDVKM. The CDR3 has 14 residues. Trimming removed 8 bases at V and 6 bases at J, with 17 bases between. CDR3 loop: CASGGGTVVNIQYF. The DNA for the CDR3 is TGTGCCAGCGGTGGGGGAACGGTGGTAAACATTCAGTACTTC.

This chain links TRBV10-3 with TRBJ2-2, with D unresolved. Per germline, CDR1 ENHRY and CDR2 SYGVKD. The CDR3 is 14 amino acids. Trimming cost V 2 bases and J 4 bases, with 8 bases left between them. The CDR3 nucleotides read TGTGCCATCAGTGAGCCTTTAAGCACCGGGGAGCTGTTTTTT. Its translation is CAISEPLSTGELFF.

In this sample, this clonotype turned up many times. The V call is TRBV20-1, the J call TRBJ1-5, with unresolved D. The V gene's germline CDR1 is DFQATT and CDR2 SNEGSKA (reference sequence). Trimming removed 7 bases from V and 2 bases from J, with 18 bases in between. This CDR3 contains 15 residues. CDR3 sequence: CSVPDLGSGNQPQHF. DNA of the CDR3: TGCAGTGTACCCGATCTGGGTAGCGGCAATCAGCCCCAGCATTTT.

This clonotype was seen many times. DNA for the CDR3: TGCAGCGTTGCGTCAGGGAGTGGATACGAGCAGTACTTC. Protein sequence: CSVASGSGYEQYF. The chain recombines TRBV29-1 with TRBJ2-7, with D perhaps being TRBD1 or TRBD2 (5 bases each). This CDR3 spans 13 amino acids. The germline gives CDR1 SQVTM, CDR2 ANQGSEA. The V end lost 4 bases, the J end lost 4 bases, and 14 bases lay between the germline ends.

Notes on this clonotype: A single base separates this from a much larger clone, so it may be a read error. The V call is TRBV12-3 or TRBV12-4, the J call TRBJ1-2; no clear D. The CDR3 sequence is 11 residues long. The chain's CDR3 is CASSALYGHTF. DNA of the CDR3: TGTGCCAGCTCCGCCCTCTATGGCCACACCTTC.

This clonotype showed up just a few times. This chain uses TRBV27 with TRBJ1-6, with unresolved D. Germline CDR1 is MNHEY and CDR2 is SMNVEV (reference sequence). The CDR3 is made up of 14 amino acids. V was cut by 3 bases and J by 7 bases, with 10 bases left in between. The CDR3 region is CASSFEVGNSPLHF. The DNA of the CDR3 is TGTGCCAGCAGTTTCGAAGTTGGCAATTCACCCCTCCACTTT.

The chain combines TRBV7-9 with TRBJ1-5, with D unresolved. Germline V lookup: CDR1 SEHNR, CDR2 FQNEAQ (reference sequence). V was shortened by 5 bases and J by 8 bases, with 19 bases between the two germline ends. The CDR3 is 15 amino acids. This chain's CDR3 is CASSIGGSQRKPQHF. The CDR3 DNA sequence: TGTGCCAGCAGCATCGGCGGTTCCCAGAGAAAGCCCCAGCATTTT.

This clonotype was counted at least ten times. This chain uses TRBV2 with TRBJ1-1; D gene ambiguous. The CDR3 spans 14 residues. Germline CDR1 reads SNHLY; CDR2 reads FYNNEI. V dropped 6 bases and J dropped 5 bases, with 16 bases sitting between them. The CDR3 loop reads CASRGKGSRTEAFF. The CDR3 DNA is TGTGCCAGCAGAGGGAAGGGCTCGCGGACTGAAGCTTTCTTT. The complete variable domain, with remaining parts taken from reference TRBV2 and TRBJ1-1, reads EPEVTQTPSHQVTQMGQEVILRCVPISNHLYFYWYRQILGQKVEFLVSFYNNEISEKSEIFDDQFSVERPDGSNFTLKIRSTKLEDSAMYFCASRGKGSRTEAFFGQGTRLTVV.

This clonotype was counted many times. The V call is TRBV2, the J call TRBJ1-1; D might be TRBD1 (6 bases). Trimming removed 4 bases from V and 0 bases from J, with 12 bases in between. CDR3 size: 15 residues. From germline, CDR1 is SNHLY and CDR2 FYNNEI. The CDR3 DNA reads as TGTGCCAGCAGTGGGGCAGGGGCCATGAACACTGAAGCTTTCTTT. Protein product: CASSGAGAMNTEAFF.

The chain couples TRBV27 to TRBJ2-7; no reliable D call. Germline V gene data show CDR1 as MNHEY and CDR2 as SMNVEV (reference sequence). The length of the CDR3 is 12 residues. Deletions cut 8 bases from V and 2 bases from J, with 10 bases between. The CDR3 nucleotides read TGTGCCAGCGGTGCAGGAACCTACGAGCAGTACTTC. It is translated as CASGAGTYEQYF.

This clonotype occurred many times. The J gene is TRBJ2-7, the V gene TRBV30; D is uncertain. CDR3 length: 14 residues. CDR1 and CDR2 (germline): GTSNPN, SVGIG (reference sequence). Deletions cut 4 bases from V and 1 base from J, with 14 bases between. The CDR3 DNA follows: TGTGCCTGGACCGCGCAGCTGCGATCCTACGAGCAGTACTTC. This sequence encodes CAWTAQLRSYEQYF.

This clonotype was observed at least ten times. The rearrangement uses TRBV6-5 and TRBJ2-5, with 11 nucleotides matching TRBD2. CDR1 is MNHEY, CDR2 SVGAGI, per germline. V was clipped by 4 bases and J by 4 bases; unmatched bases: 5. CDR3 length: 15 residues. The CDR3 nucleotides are TGTGCCAGCAGTTCCCGCGGGACTAGCGGAGAGACCCAGTACTTC. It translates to CASSSRGTSGETQYF.